The entry below describes one TCR beta chain. TCRdb's copy holds only in-frame clones and misses some; the assay was immunoSEQ multiplex PCR. The sample records around 9,700 clones, around 72% being singletons. The data were obtained in a study of early stage breast cancer tumors. About the research overall: About 80% of the 16 invasive tumors were ER+, PR+ and HER2-.

In germline, CDR1 is MGHRA, CDR2 YSYEKL. The CDR3 has 17 residues. V lost 0 bases and J lost 5; bases outside the gene matches: 12. The chain combines TRBV4-1 with TRBJ2-5; 7 nucleotides match TRBD2. This TCR derives from a person between 65 and 80 years old with breast cancer. Sequenced material: breast tumor tissue. CDR3 nucleotide sequence: TGCGCCAGCAGCCAAGACCGGGAGGCTAGATCAATGGAGACCCAGTACTTC. Protein product: CASSQDREARSMETQYF.